This is a list of T cell receptor beta chains from one sample in a study of blood T cells in healthy people across ages. TCRdb ran MiXCR on the 5' RACE reads and lists one entry per CDR3 protein. The sample holds around 750,000 distinct CDR3 sequences; roughly 50% are singletons and the top ten take roughly 37%. Material: blood. The receptor set was obtained from a man older than 75 in good health. The CDR3 runs from the conserved cysteine through the conserved F or W. A D gene is named only where the DNA matches it firmly. Only some rows state a clone size, as once, few, many or a class for expanded clones.

V gene	J gene	clone size	D gene	CDR3 DNA	CDR3 protein
TRBV2	TRBJ2-4	.	TRBD1	TGTGCCAGTAGACAGGGGGCCTTGAGGGAGCAGTACTTC	CASRQGALREQYF
TRBV20-1	TRBJ2-7	few	TRBD2	TGCAGTGCTAGAGAGGGACTAGAGATCCACGAGCAGTACTTC	CSAREGLEIHEQYF
TRBV10-3	TRBJ2-5	.	TRBD2	TGTGCCATTGGGACTAGCGGGAATCGGGAGACCCAGTACTTC	CAIGTSGNRETQYF
TRBV29-1	TRBJ2-5	.	.	TGCAGCATCCGGGACGGGCAAGAGACCCAGTACTTC	CSIRDGQETQYF
TRBV20-1	TRBJ2-7	.	TRBD1	TGCAGTGCTAGGACTCGGAACCCGGGACAGGCCTCCTACGAGCAGTACTTC	CSARTRNPGQASYEQYF
TRBV20-1	TRBJ1-4	.	.	TGCAGTGCTAGATCAGGGGCAAGGGAAAAACTGTTTTTT	CSARSGAREKLFF
TRBV4-2	TRBJ2-5	.	.	TGTGCCAGCAGCCCTGATCGCGGGGAGACCCGGTACTTC	CASSPDRGETRYF
TRBV6-6	TRBJ1-2	.	.	TGTGCCAGCAGCACCGAGGGGGGGGGCTACACCTTC	CASSTEGGGYTF
TRBV2	TRBJ2-5	.	.	TGTGCCAGCAGGATGGACTCAACCTTTGAGACCCAGTACTTC	CASRMDSTFETQYF
TRBV12-3/TRBV12-4	TRBJ1-2	few	.	TGTGCCAGCAGTTTAAGGGCAGACCTCGGCTATGGCTACACCTTC	CASSLRADLGYGYTF
TRBV27	TRBJ2-3	.	.	TGTGCCAGCATGCTCGGGGGCACAGATACGCAGTATTTT	CASMLGGTDTQYF
TRBV25-1	TRBJ1-1	.	.	TGTGCCAGCAGTGACGGCCACACCGTACAGAATACTGAAGCTTTCTTT	CASSDGHTVQNTEAFF
TRBV20-1	TRBJ2-7	.	TRBD2	TGCAGTGCTAGAGCCCCGAGGACTAGCGCCTACGAGCAGTACTTC	CSARAPRTSAYEQYF
TRBV20-1	TRBJ2-1	.	.	TGCAGTGCTAGAAACACCCGAAGAAATGAGCAGTTCTTC	CSARNTRRNEQFF
TRBV7-8	TRBJ1-1	.	.	TGTGCCAGCAGCTTAGTAGTGCCTGAAGCTTTCTTT	CASSLVVPEAFF
TRBV12-3/TRBV12-4	TRBJ2-1	.	TRBD2	TGTGCCAGCAGGACAATAGCGGGAGGGCCTGGGAAGAATGAGCAGTTCTTC	CASRTIAGGPGKNEQFF
TRBV7-2	TRBJ2-7	.	TRBD2	TGTGCCAGCAGCTTAGTATTCGCGGGAGCGAGCTACGAGCAGTACTTC	CASSLVFAGASYEQYF